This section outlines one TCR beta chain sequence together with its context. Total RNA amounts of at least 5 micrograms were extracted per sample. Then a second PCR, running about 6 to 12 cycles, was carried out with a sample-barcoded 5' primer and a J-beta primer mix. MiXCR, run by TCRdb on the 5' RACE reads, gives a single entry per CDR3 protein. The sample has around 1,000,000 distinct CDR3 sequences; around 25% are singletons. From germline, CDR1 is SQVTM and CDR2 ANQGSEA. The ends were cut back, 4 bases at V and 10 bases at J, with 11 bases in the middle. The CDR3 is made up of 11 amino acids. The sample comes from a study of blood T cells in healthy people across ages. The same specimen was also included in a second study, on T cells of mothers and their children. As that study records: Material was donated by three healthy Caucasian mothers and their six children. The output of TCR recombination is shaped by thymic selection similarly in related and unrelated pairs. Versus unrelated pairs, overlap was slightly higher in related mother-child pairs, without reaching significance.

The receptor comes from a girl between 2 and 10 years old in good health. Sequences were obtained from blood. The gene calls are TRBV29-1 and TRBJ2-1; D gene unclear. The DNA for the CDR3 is TGCAGCGTTGCGTACTCAGAAGAGCAGTTCTTC. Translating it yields CSVAYSEEQFF.